Given below is one TCR beta chain in context. Data came from immunoSEQ multiplex PCR; TCRdb stores just in-frame clones and leaves some out. This sample has some 95,000 clones, with 70% to 90% found just once. Germline CDR1 is SGHRS and CDR2 is YFSETQ. The CDR3 sequence is 15 residues long. Trimming cost V 3 bases and J 2 bases, with 12 bases left between them. This sample was taken from a study of OX40 agonist ivuxolimab in advanced cancers. The material sequenced was CD4+ or CD8+ T cells sorted from blood, taken in a trial of the OX40 agonist ivuxolimab. This clonotype originated in an adult with an advanced solid tumor such as melanoma, head and neck, liver or kidney cancer. The chain combines TRBV5-1 with TRBJ2-1; the D is unclear. The CDR3 protein is CASSSDGVPYNEQFF. The CDR3 bases are TGCGCCAGCAGCTCGGACGGAGTTCCCTACAATGAGCAGTTCTTC.